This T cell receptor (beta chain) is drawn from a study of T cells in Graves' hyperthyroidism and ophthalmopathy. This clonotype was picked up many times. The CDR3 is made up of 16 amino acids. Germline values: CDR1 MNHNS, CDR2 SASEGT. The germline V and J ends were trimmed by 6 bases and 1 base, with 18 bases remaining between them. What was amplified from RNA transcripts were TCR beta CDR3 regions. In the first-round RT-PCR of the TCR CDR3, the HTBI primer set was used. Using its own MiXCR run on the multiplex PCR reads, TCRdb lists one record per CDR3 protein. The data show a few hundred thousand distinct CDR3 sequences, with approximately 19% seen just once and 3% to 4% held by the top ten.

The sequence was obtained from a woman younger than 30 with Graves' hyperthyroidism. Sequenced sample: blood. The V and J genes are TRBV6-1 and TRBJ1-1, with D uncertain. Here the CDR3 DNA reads TGTGCCAGCAGGTCAGGCCGTCCTGACGGGAACACTGAAGCTTTCTTT. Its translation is CASRSGRPDGNTEAFF.